This TCR beta chain was captured by sequencing in a study of breast tumors, draining lymph nodes, adjacent tissues (dated by TCRdb to the mid-2010s). Broadly, across the study: Breast cancer patients provided tumor, adjacent nontumor tissue and axillary lymph nodes, and the study compared the TCR beta repertoires across these three sources. In human breast cancer, the study set out to assess how tumor, surrounding tissue and draining lymph node repertoires relate to one another and whether T cells might be exchanged between them.

Lymph node samples were obtained from the axillary draining lymph nodes of breast cancer patients. Points the paper makes about the study in general: In luminal-like breast cancer, tumor and nontumor tissue repertoires resembled each other significantly more than in basal-like breast cancer. Tumors showed preferential V and J gene usage, and their T-cell repertoire diversity fell below that of lymph nodes yet above that of nontumor tissue. The conclusion that tumor T cells originate in lymph nodes was framed as consistent with a hypothesis rather than directly demonstrated. The data were judged consistent with most tumor T cells deriving from the lymph node and then expanding within tumor tissue.

Including cysteine and phenylalanine, the CDR3 has 14 amino acids. The read is trimmed to its CDR3 DNA, 42 bases read in frame from base 1. V loses 6 bases at its end and J loses 7 bases; junction bases beyond the gene matches: 9. CDR1 DFQATT and CDR2 SNEGSKA were looked up in the germline V gene (reference sequence). This clonotype appeared many times. Its antigen specificity is not known. One base away there is no much larger clone; base qualities are not given. The reads were generated on an Illumina HiSeq 2000. TCR beta chain libraries were generated by multiplex PCR amplification. The amplified TCR beta chain products were analyzed by high-throughput sequencing. Through fastp at Q25 and MiXCR, TCRdb rebuilt clones from the public reads, retaining in-frame beta chains. Every entry covers one CDR3 protein and lists the most common genes and DNA from its rows. Recorded for this sample are under 85,000 distinct CDR3 sequences; approximately 19% of them occurred a single time. Of the sample, about 2.2% falls within the top ten clones.

The rearrangement joined TRBV20-1 to TRBJ2-7; the junction holds 13 bases that match TRBD2. The sequence derives from a female donor with breast cancer. Some clones in this sample may be carry-over from other donors' samples. The sequencing sample was made of axillary lymph node tissue. The CDR3 reads as follows: CSASRGLAGLEQYF. The DNA sequence reads TGCAGTGCCTCCCGGGGACTAGCGGGGTTGGAGCAGTACTTC.